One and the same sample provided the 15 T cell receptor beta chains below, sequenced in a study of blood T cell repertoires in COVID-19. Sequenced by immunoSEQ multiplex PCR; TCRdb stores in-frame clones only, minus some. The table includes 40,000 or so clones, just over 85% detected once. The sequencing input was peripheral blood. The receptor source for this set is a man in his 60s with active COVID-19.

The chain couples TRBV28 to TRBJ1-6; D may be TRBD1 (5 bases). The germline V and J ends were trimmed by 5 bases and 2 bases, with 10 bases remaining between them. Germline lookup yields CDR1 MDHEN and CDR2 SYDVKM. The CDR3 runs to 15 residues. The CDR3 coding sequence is TGTGCCAGCAGTGCTGTGACAGCCTATAATTCACCCCTCCACTTT. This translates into CASSAVTAYNSPLHF.

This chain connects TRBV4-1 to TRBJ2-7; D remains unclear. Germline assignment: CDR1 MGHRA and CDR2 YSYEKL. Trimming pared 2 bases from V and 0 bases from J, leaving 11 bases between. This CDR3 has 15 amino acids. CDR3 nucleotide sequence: TGCGCCAGCAGCCAACTCCAGGCCTCCTCCTACGAGCAGTACTTC. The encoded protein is CASSQLQASSYEQYF.

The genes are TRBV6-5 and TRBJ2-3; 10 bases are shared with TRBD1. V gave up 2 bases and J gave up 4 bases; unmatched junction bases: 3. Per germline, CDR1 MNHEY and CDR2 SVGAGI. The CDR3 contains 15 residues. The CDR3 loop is CASSYGTGVPDTQYF. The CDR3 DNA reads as TGTGCCAGCAGTTACGGGACAGGGGTCCCAGATACGCAGTATTTT.

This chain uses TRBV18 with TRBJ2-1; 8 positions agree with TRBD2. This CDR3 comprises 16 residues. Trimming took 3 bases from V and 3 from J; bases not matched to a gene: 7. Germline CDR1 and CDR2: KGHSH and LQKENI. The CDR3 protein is CASSPPAGGNYNEQFF. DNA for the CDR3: TGTGCCAGCTCACCCCCTGCGGGAGGAAACTACAATGAGCAGTTCTTC.

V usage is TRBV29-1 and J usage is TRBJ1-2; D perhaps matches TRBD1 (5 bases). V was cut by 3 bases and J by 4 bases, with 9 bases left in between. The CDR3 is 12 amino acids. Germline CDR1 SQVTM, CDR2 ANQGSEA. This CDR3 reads CSVERQPYGYTF. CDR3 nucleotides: TGCAGCGTTGAGAGACAGCCCTATGGCTACACCTTC. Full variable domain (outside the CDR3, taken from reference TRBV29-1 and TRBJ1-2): SAVISQKPSRDICQRGTSLTIQCQVDSQVTMMFWYRQQPGQSLTLIATANQGSEATYESGFVIDKFPISRPNLTFSTLTVSNMSPEDSSIYLCSVERQPYGYTFGSGTRLTVV.

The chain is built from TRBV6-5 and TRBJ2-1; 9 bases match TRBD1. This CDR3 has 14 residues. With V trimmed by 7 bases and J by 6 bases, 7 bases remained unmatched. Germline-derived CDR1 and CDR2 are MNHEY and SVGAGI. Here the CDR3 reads CASKFGTGSNEQFF. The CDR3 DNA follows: TGTGCCAGCAAATTTGGGACAGGGTCCAATGAGCAGTTCTTC.

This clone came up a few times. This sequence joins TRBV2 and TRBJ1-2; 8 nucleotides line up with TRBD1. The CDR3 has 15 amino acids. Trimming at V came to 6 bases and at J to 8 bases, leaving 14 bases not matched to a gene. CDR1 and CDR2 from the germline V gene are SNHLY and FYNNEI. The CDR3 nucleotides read TGTGCCAGCAGGAAGACAGGGGATGGATCCTACGGCTACACCTTC. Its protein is CASRKTGDGSYGYTF.

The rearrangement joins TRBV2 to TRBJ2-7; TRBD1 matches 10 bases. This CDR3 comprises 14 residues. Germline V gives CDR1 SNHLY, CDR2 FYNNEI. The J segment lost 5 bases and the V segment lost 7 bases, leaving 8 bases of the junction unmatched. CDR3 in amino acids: CASTSGTGDNEQYF. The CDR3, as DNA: TGTGCCAGCACTTCCGGGACAGGGGACAACGAGCAGTACTTC.

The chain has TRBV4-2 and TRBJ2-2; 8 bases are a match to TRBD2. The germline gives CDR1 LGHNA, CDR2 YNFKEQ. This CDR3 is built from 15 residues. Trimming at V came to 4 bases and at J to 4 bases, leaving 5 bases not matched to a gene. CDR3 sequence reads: CASSLTSVGTGELFF. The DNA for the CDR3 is TGTGCCAGCAGCCTGACTAGCGTGGGCACCGGGGAGCTGTTTTTT.

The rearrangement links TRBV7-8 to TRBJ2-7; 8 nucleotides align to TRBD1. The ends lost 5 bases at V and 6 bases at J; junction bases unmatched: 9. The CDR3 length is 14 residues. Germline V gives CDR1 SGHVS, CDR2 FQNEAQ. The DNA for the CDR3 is TGTGCCAGCAGCAGAGGGACAGGTGGAAGCGAGCAGTACTTC. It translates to CASSRGTGGSEQYF.

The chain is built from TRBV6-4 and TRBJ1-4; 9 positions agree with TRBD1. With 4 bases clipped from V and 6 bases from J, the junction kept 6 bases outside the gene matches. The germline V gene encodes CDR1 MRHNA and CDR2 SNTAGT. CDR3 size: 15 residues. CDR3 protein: CASSAMGQGDEKLFF. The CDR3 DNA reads TGTGCCAGCAGTGCCATGGGACAGGGTGATGAAAAACTGTTTTTT.

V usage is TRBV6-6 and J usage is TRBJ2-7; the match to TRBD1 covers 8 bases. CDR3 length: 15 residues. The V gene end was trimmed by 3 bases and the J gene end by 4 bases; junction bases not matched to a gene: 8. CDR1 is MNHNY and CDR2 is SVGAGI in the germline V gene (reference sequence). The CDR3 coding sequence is TGTGCCAGCAGTTATGGGCAGGGGGCTCGGTACGAGCAGTACTTC. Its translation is CASSYGQGARYEQYF.

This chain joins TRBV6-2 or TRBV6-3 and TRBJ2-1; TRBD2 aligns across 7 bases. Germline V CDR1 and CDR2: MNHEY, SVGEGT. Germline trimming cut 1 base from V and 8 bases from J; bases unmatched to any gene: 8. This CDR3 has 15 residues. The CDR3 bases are TGTGCCAGCAGTTACTGGGCGGGAGATAGGGATGAGCAGTTCTTC. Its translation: CASSYWAGDRDEQFF.

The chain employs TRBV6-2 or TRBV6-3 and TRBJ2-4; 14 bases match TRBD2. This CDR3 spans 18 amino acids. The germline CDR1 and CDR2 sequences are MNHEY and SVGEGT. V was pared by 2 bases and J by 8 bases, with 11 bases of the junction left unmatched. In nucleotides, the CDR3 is TGTGCCAGCAGTTACCGGAGGGGGACTAGCGGGAGTGGGGACATTCAGTACTTC. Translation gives CASSYRRGTSGSGDIQYF.

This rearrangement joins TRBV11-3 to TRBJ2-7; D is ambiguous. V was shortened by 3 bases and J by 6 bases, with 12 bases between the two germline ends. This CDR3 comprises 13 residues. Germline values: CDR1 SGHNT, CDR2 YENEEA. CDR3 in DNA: TGTGCCAGCAGCTTCCGACCGACGGGCGAGCAGTACTTC. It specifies CASSFRPTGEQYF.